This entry lists 8 T cell receptor beta chains sequenced from one sample in a study of OX40 agonist ivuxolimab in advanced cancers. Assay: immunoSEQ multiplex PCR; the TCRdb copy retains only in-frame clones and omits some. The data show approximately 94,000 clones, 89% seen once. The sample consisted of CD4+ or CD8+ T cells sorted from blood, taken in a trial of the OX40 agonist ivuxolimab. All receptors derive from an adult with an advanced solid tumor such as melanoma, head and neck, liver or kidney cancer.

CDR3 protein: CASRGQGYYGLFF. Written as DNA, the CDR3 is TGTGCCAGCAGGGGACAGGGCTATTACGGACTGTTTTTT. The chain has TRBV6-5 and TRBJ1-4; 9 bases match TRBD1. There are 13 residues in the CDR3. Trimming took 6 bases from V and 13 from J; bases not matched to a gene: 9. The germline CDR1 and CDR2 sequences are MNHEY and SVGAGI.

This sequence joins TRBV11-1 and TRBJ2-3; perhaps TRBD1 as D (5 bases). The V and J ends lost 5 bases and 0 bases respectively, with 9 bases between them. The V gene's germline CDR1 is SGHAT and CDR2 FQDESV (reference sequence). The CDR3 is made up of 14 amino acids. CDR3 sequence: CASSRRQSTDTQYF. DNA of the CDR3: TGTGCCAGCAGCCGTAGACAGAGCACAGATACGCAGTATTTT.

Details on this clone: Other DNA sequences in this sample translate to the same CDR3. The chain carries TRBV9 and TRBJ1-1; D is perhaps TRBD1 (5 bases). Trimming left V 0 bases short and J 1 base short, with 7 bases between. The CDR3 is 14 residues long. CDR1 is SGDLS and CDR2 is YYNGEE in the germline V gene. In nucleotides, the CDR3 is TGTGCCAGCAGCGTAGCTGGGGCGAACACTGAAGCTTTCTTT. This encodes CASSVAGANTEAFF. Based on the CDR3 plus reference TRBV9 and TRBJ1-1, the full variable domain is DSGVTQTPKHLITATGQRVTLRCSPRSGDLSVYWYQQSLDQGLQFLIQYYNGEERAKGNILERFSAQQFPDLHSELNLSSLELGDSALYFCASSVAGANTEAFFGQGTRLTVV.

V usage is TRBV4-1 and J usage is TRBJ2-7; D might be TRBD1 (6 bases). The CDR3 runs 15 residues. Trimming pared 1 base from V and 2 bases from J, leaving 12 bases between. The germline V gene encodes CDR1 MGHRA and CDR2 YSYEKL. The CDR3 region is CASSQVPNRAYEQYF. The CDR3 DNA is TGCGCCAGCAGCCAAGTTCCGAACAGGGCCTACGAGCAGTACTTC.

This clone came up a few times. The chain couples TRBV10-1 to TRBJ2-3, with 12 bases that match TRBD2. The V gene's germline CDR1 is WNHNN and CDR2 SYGVQD (reference sequence). J lost 3 bases, V lost 6 bases, and 7 bases had no gene match. This CDR3 has 16 amino acids. CDR3 amino acids: CASSALAGGRTDTQYF. Here the CDR3 DNA reads TGCGCCAGCAGCGCACTAGCGGGGGGACGTACAGATACGCAGTATTTT.

This clone was seen just once. The rearrangement links TRBV11-2 to TRBJ1-5; weak D call: TRBD1 (6 bases). Germline V gene data show CDR1 as SGHAT and CDR2 as FQNNGV. V lost 3 bases and J lost 2, with 8 bases in between. CDR3 size: 14 residues. The CDR3 is CASSLGGGNQPQHF. The CDR3, as DNA: TGTGCCAGCAGCTTGGGGGGCGGCAATCAGCCCCAGCATTTT.

This clone was seen a few times. The CDR3 protein is CASSFGPYGYTF. As DNA, the CDR3 is TGTGCCAGCAGTTTCGGGCCATATGGCTACACCTTC. This chain connects TRBV28 to TRBJ1-2; D is uncertain. The CDR3 covers 12 residues. The germline V gene encodes CDR1 MDHEN and CDR2 SYDVKM. Trimming shortened V by 3 bases and J by 5 bases, and 7 bases separated the two germline ends.

This chain connects TRBV2 to TRBJ2-3; D ambiguous. The V end was cut by 7 bases, the J end by 5 bases, with 13 bases between. This CDR3 has 13 residues. Germline V gene lookup returns CDR1 SNHLY and CDR2 FYNNEI. The CDR3 bases are TGTGCCAGCAACGAGAATGGCATAGATACGCAGTATTTT. This encodes CASNENGIDTQYF.